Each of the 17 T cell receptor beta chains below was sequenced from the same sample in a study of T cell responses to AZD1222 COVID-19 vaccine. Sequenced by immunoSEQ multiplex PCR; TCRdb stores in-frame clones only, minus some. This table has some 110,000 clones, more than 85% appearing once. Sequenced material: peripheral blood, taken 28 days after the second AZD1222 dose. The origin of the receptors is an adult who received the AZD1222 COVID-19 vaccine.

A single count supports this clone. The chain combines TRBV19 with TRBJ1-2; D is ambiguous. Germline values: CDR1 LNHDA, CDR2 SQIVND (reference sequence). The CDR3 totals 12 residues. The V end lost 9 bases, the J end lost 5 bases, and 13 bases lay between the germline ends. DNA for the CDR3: TGTGCCAGCTGGACGTTCAGATATGGCTACACCTTC. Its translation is CASWTFRYGYTF. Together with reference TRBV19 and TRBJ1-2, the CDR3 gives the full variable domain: DGGITQSPKYLFRKEGQNVTLSCEQNLNHDAMYWYRQDPGQGLRLIYYSQIVNDFQKGDIAEGYSVSREKKESFPLTVTSAQKNPTAFYLCASWTFRYGYTFGSGTRLTVV.

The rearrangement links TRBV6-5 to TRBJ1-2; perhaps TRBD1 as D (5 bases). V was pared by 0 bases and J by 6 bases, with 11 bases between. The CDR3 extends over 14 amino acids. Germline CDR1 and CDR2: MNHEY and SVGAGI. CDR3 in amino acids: CASSYSEGPDGYTF. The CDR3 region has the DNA TGTGCCAGCAGTTACTCAGAGGGGCCGGATGGCTACACCTTC.

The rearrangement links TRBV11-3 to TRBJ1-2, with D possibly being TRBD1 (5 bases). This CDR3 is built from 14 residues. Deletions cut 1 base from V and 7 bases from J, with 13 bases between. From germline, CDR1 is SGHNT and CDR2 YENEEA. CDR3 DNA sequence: TGTGCCAGCAGCTTAGGTGGACAATCCCTTGGCTACACCTTC. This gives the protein CASSLGGQSLGYTF.

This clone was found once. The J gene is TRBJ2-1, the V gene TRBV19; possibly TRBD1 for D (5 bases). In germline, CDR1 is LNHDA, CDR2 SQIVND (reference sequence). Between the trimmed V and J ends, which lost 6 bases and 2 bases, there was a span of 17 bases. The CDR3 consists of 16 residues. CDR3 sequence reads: CASRSPGIGAYNEQFF. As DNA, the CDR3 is TGTGCCAGTAGGAGCCCAGGGATTGGGGCCTACAATGAGCAGTTCTTC.

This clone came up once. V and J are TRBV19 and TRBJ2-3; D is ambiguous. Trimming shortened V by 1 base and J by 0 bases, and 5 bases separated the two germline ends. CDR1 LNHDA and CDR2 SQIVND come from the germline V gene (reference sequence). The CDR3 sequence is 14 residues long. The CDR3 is CASSIVGSTDTQYF. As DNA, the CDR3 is TGTGCCAGTAGTATAGTAGGCAGCACAGATACGCAGTATTTT.

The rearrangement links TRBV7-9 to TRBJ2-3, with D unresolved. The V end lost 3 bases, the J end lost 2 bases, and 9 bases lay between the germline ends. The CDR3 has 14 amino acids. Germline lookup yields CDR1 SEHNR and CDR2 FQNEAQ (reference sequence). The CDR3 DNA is TGTGCCAGCAGCTTGTTAGTGATCACAGATACGCAGTATTTT. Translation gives CASSLLVITDTQYF.

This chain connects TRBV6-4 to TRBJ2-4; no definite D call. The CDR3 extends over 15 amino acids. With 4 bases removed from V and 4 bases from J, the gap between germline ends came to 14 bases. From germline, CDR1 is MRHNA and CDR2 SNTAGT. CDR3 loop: CASSVKALVKNIQYF. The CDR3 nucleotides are TGTGCCAGCAGTGTAAAAGCGTTGGTAAAAAACATTCAGTACTTC.

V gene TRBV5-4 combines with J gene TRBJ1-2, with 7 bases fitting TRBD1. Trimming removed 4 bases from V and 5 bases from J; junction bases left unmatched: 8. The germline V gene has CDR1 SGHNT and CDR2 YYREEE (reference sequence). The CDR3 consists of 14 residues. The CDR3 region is CASSVPGQIYGYTF. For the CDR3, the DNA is TGTGCCAGCAGCGTACCGGGACAGATATATGGCTACACCTTC.

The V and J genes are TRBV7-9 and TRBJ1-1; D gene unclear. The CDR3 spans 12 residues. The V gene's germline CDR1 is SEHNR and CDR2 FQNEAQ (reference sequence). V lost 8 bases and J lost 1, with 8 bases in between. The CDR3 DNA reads TGTGCCAGCGAAATAGGGAACACTGAAGCTTTCTTT. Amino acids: CASEIGNTEAFF.

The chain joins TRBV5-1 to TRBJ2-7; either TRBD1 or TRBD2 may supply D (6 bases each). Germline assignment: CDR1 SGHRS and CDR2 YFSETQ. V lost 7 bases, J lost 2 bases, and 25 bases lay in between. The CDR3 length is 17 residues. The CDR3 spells CASGINPTGGGTYEQYF. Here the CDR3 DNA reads TGCGCCAGCGGAATAAACCCGACAGGAGGAGGGACCTACGAGCAGTACTTC.

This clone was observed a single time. The CDR3 region is CASSTLGTGWREQYF. In nucleotides, the CDR3 is TGTGCCAGCAGTACTTTGGGGACAGGTTGGAGGGAGCAGTACTTC. The chain couples TRBV6-5 to TRBJ2-7; 8 bases match TRBD1. CDR1 MNHEY and CDR2 SVGAGI come from the germline V gene. V was pared by 5 bases and J by 7 bases, with 13 bases of the junction left unmatched. The CDR3 sequence is 15 residues long.

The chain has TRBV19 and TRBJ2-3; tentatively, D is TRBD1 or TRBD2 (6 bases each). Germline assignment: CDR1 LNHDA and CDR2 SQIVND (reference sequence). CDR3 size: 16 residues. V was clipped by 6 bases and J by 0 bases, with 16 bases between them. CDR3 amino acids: CASSSIGGLSTDTQYF. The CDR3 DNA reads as TGTGCCAGTAGCAGTATTGGGGGGCTAAGCACAGATACGCAGTATTTT.

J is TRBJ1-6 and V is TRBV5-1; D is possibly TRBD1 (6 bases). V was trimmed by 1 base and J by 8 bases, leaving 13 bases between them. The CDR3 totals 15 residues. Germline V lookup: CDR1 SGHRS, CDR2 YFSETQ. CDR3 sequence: CASSLLGGKDSPLHF. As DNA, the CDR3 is TGCGCCAGCAGCTTGTTAGGGGGAAAGGATTCACCCCTCCACTTT.

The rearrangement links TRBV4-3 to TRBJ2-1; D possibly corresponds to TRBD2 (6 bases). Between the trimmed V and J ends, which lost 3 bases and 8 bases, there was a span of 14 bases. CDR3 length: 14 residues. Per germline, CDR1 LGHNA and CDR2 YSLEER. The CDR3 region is CASSQMAGTDEQFF. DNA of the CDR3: TGCGCCAGCAGCCAGATGGCGGGGACGGATGAGCAGTTCTTC.

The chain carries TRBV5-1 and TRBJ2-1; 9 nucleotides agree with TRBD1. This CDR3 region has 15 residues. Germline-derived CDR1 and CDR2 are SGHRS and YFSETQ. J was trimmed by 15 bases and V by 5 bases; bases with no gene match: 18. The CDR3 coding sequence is TGCGCCAGCAGTTCCCGGGCGGGACAGGGTCATTTAGTGTTCTTC. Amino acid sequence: CASSSRAGQGHLVFF.

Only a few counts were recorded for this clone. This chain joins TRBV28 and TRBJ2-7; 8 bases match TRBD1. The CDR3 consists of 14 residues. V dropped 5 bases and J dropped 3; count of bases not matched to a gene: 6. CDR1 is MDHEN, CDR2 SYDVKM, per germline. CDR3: CASSPRDRSYEQYF. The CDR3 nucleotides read TGTGCCAGCAGTCCTCGGGACAGGAGCTACGAGCAGTACTTC.

CDR3 sequence (DNA): TGTGCCAGTAGTATCCCGCCGGTAGGGAATCAGCCCCAGCATTTT. This encodes CASSIPPVGNQPQHF. The chain uses TRBV19 and TRBJ1-5; no definite D call. CDR1 and CDR2 (germline): LNHDA, SQIVND (reference sequence). The CDR3 extends over 15 amino acids. V shed 3 bases and J shed 4 bases, with 13 bases lying between them.